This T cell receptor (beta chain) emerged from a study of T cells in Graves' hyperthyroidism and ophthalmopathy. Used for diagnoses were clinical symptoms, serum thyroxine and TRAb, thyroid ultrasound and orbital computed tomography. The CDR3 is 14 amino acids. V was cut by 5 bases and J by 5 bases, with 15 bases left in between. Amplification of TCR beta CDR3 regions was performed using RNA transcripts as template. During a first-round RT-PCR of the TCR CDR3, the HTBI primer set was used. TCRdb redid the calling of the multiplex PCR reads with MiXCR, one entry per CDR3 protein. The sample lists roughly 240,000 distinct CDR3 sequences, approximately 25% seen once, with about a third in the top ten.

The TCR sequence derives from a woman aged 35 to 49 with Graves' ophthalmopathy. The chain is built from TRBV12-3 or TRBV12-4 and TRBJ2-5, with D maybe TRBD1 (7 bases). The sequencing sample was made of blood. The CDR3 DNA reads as TGTGCCAGCAGTGCTAGCAGGGGGGACGAGACCCAGTACTTC. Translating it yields CASSASRGDETQYF.